Listed below are T cell receptor beta chains from one sample, sequenced in a study of T cell clones after liver transplantation. Sequencing was performed with immunoSEQ multiplex PCR; in TCRdb, only in-frame clones are kept and a portion is missing. The sample lists tens of thousands of clones, roughly two thirds occurring once. The specimen was CD4+ T cells from blood, collected before liver transplant. All receptors derive from a human donor who received a liver transplant. CDR3s include the opening cysteine and the closing phenylalanine or tryptophan. The D gene is left open where the match is weak.

>TRBD1|TRBV29-1|TRBJ2-7
CSVGTGGEQYF
TGCAGCGTCGGGACAGGGGGCGAGCAGTACTTC
>-|TRBV7-2|TRBJ2-3
CASSIQSTDTQYF
TGTGCCAGCAGCATACAGAGCACAGATACGCAGTATTTT
>TRBD1|TRBV9|TRBJ2-1
CASSVGGQGNMGEQFF
TGTGCCAGCAGCGTAGGGGGACAGGGGAATATGGGTGAGCAGTTCTTC
>-|TRBV7-3|TRBJ2-5
CASSKRGGGQETQYF
TGTGCCAGCAGCAAAAGGGGAGGGGGCCAAGAGACCCAGTACTTC
>-|TRBV21-1|TRBJ1-6
CASSKVEGIQPLHF
TGTGCCAGCAGCAAAGTGGAGGGGATTCAACCCCTCCACTTT
>-|TRBV6-1|TRBJ2-1
CASSAPRSNEQFF
TGTGCCAGCAGTGCCCCTAGGAGCAATGAGCAGTTCTTC
>-|TRBV6-1|TRBJ1-5
CASGRNSQPQHF
TGTGCCAGCGGTCGCAACAGTCAGCCCCAGCATTTT
>-|TRBV6-5|TRBJ1-3
CASSRHPLGNTIYF
TGTGCCAGCAGTCGACACCCCCTCGGAAACACCATATATTTT
>-|TRBV19|TRBJ2-7
CASSISPGSYEQYF
TGTGCCAGTAGTATCTCCCCCGGGAGTTACGAGCAGTACTTC
>-|TRBV30|TRBJ1-4
CAWSPPHAGGVTNEKLFF
TGTGCCTGGAGTCCACCCCACGCCGGGGGGGTAACTAATGAAAAACTGTTTTTT